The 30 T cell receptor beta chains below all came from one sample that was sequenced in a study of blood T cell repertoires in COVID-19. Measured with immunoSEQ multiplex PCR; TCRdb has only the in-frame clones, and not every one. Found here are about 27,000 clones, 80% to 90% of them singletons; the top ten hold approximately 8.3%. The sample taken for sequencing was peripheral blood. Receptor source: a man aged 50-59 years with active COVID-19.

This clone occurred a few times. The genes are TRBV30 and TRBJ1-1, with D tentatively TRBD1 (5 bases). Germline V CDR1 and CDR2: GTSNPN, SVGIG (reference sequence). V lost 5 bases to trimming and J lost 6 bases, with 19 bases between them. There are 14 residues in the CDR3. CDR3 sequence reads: CAWQPWQGGAEAFF. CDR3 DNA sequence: TGTGCCTGGCAACCATGGCAGGGAGGAGCTGAAGCTTTCTTT.

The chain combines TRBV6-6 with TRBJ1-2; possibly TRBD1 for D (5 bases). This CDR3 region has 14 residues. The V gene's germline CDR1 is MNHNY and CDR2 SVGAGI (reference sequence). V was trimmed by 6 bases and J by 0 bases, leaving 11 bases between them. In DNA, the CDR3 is TGTGCCAGCAGATTGGACACTCCTAACTATGGCTACACCTTC. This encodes CASRLDTPNYGYTF.

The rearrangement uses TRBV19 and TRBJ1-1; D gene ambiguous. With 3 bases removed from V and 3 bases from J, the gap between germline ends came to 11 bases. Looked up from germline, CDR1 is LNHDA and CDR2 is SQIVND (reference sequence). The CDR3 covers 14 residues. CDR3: CASSMGTFDTEAFF. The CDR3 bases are TGTGCCAGTAGTATGGGCACCTTTGACACTGAAGCTTTCTTT. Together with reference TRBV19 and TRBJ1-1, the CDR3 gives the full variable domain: DGGITQSPKYLFRKEGQNVTLSCEQNLNHDAMYWYRQDPGQGLRLIYYSQIVNDFQKGDIAEGYSVSREKKESFPLTVTSAQKNPTAFYLCASSMGTFDTEAFFGQGTRLTVV.

As DNA, the CDR3 is TGTGCCAGCAGTGATACGAGTAGCAATCAGCCCCAGCATTTT. This sequence encodes CASSDTSSNQPQHF. The J gene is TRBJ1-5, the V gene TRBV6-1; no firm D call. CDR3 length: 14 residues. V was shortened by 3 bases and J by 0 bases, with 6 bases between the two germline ends. Germline CDR1 is MNHNS and CDR2 is SASEGT.

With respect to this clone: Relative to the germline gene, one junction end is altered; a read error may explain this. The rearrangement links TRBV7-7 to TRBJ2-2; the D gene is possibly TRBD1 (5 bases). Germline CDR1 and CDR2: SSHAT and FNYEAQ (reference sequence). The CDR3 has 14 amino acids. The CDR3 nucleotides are TGTGCTAGCAGCTCAGGGACGAACACCGGGGAGCTGTTTTTT. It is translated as CASSSGTNTGELFF.

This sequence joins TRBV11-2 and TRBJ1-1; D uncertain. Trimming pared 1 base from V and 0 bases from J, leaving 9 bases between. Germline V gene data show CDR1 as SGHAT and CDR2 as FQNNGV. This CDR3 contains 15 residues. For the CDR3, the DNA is TGTGCCAGCAGCTTAGGGGCACCCTTGAACACTGAAGCTTTCTTT. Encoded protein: CASSLGAPLNTEAFF.

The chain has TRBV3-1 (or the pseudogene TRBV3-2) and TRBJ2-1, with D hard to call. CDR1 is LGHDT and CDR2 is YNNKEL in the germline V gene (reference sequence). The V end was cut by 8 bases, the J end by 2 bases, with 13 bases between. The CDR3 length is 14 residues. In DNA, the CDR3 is TGTGCCAGCGCACGCTACGAACCCTACAATGAGCAGTTCTTC. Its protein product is CASARYEPYNEQFF.

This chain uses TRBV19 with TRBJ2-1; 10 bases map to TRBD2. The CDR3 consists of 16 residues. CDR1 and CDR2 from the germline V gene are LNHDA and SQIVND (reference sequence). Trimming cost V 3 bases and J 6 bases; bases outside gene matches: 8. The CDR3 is CASSMAGLAAVNEQFF. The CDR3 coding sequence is TGTGCCAGTAGTATGGCAGGACTAGCGGCTGTCAATGAGCAGTTCTTC.

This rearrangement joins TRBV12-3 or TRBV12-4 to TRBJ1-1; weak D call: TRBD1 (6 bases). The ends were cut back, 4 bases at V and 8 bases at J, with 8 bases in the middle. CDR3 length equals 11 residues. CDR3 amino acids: CASSWDNEAFF. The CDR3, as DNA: TGTGCCAGCAGTTGGGACAACGAAGCTTTCTTT.

CDR3 coding DNA: TGTGCCACCGCTGGACAGTACAATGAGCAGTTCTTC. Translating gives CATAGQYNEQFF. The chain is built from TRBV24-1 and TRBJ2-1; TRBD1 is a possible D gene (6 bases). Trimming took off 9 bases at V and 4 bases at J, with 9 bases between the two ends. The germline V gene has CDR1 KGHDR and CDR2 SFDVKD. The CDR3 spans 12 residues.

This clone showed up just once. The CDR3 DNA sequence: TGTGCCAGCAGTTTGTACTCAGGGCCTGGGACTGAAGCTTTCTTT. Protein: CASSLYSGPGTEAFF. The chain has TRBV5-8 and TRBJ1-1, with TRBD1 as a possible D gene (5 bases). Trimming took off 5 bases at V and 5 bases at J, with 19 bases between the two ends. The CDR3 is 15 amino acids. Germline loops: CDR1 SGHTS, CDR2 YDEGEE.

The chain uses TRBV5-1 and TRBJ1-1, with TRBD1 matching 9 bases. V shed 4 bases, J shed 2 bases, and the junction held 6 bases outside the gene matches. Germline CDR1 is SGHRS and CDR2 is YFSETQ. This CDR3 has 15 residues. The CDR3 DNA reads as TGCGCCAGCAGCCCGTTGGGACAGGGTAACACTGAAGCTTTCTTT. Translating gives CASSPLGQGNTEAFF.

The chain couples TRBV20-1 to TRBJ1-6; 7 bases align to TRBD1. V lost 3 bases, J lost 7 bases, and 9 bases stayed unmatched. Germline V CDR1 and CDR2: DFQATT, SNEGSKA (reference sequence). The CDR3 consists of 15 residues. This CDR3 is CSASPTGQQNSPLHF. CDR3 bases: TGCAGTGCTAGTCCCACGGGACAGCAGAATTCACCCCTCCACTTT.

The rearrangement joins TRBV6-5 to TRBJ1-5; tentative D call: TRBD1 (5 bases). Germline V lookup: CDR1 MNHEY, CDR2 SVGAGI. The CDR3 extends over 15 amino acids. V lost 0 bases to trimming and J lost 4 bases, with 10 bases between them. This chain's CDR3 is CASSYSAGLNQPQHF. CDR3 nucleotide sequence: TGTGCCAGCAGTTACTCGGCAGGGTTAAATCAGCCCCAGCATTTT.

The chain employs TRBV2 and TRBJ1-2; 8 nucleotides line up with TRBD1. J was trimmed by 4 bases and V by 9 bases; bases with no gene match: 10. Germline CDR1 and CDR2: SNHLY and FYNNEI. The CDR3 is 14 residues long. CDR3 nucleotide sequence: TGTGCCAGTAATCGTGACAGGGGAATCTATGGCTACACCTTC. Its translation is CASNRDRGIYGYTF.

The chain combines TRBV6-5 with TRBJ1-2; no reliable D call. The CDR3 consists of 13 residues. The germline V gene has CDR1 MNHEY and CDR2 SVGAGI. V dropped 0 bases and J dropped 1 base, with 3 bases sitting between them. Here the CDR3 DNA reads TGTGCCAGCAGTTACTCGAGTAACTATGGCTACACCTTC. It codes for CASSYSSNYGYTF.

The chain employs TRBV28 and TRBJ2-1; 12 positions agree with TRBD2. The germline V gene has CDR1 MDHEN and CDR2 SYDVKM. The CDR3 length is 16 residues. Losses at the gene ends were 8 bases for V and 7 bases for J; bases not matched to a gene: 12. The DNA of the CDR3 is TGTGCCAGCCTTGCTAGCGGGAGGGTTATGGGGAATGAGCAGTTCTTC. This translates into CASLASGRVMGNEQFF.

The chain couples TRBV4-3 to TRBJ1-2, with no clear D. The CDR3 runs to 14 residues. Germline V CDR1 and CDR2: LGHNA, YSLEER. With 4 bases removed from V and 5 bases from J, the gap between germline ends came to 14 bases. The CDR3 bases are TGCGCCAGCAGCCCCCAGGCAGGCCTGTATGGCTACACCTTC. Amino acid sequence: CASSPQAGLYGYTF.

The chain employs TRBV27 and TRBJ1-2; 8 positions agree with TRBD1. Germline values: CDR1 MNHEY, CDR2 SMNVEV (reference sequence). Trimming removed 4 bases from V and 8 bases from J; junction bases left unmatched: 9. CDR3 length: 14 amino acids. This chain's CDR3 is CASSSWTGLRGYTF. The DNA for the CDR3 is TGTGCCAGCAGTTCGTGGACAGGGCTGCGAGGCTACACCTTC.

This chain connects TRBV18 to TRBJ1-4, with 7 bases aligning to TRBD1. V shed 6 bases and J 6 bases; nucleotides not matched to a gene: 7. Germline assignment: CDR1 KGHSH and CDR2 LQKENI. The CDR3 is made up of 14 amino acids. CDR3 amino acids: CASSPDRSYEKLFF. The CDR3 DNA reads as TGTGCCAGCTCCCCGGACAGGTCCTATGAAAAACTGTTTTTT.

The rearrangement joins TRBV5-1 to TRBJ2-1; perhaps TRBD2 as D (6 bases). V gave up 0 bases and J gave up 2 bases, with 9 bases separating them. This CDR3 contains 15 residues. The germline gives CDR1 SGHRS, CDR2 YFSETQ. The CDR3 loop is CASSLGGAAYNEQFF. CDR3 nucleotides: TGCGCCAGCAGCTTGGGCGGGGCGGCCTACAATGAGCAGTTCTTC. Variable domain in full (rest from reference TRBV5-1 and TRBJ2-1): KAGVTQTPRYLIKTRGQQVTLSCSPISGHRSVSWYQQTPGQGLQFLFEYFSETQRNKGNFPGRFSGRQFSNSRSEMNVSTLELGDSALYLCASSLGGAAYNEQFFGPGTRLTVL.

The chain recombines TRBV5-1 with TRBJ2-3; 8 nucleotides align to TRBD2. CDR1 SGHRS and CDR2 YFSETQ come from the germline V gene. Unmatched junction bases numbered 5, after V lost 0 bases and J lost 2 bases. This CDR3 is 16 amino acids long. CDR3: CASSLDTSGTTDTQYF. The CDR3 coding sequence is TGCGCCAGCAGCTTGGATACTAGCGGTACCACAGATACGCAGTATTTT.

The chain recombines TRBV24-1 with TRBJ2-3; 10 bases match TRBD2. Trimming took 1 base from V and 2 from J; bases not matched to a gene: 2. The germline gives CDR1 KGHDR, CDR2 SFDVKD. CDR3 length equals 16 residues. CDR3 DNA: TGTGCCACCAGTGATTTTAGCGGGGGGATCACAGATACGCAGTATTTT. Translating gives CATSDFSGGITDTQYF.

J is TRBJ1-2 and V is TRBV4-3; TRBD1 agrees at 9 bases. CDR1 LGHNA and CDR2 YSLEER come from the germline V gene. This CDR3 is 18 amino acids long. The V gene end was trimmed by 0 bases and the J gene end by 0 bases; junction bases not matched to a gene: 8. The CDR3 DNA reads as TGCGCCAGCAGCCAAGATTCGGGGACAGGGACCACTAACTATGGCTACACCTTC. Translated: CASSQDSGTGTTNYGYTF.

The CDR3 protein is CSVGFGEGGYTF. CDR3 sequence (DNA): TGCAGCGTCGGGTTCGGGGAAGGCGGCTACACCTTC. This chain uses TRBV29-1 with TRBJ1-2, with D uncertain. Trimming removed 6 bases from V and 8 bases from J, with 16 bases in between. Germline values: CDR1 SQVTM, CDR2 ANQGSEA. CDR3 size: 12 residues.

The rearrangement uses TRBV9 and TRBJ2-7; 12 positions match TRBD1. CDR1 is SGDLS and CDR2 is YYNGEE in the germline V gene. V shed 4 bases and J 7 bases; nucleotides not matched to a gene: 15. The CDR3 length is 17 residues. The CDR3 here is CASSRRSEGTGGVEQYF. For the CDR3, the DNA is TGTGCCAGCAGCCGACGTAGTGAGGGGACAGGGGGCGTTGAGCAGTACTTC. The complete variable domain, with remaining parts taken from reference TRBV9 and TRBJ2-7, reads DSGVTQTPKHLITATGQRVTLRCSPRSGDLSVYWYQQSLDQGLQFLIQYYNGEERAKGNILERFSAQQFPDLHSELNLSSLELGDSALYFCASSRRSEGTGGVEQYFGPGTRLTVT.

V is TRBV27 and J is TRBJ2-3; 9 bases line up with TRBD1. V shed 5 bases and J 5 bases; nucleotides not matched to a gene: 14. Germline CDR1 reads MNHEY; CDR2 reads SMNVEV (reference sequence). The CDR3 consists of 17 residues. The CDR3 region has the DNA TGTGCCAGCAGTCTGGACGAGCGGACAGGGGATATAGATACGCAGTATTTT. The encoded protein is CASSLDERTGDIDTQYF.

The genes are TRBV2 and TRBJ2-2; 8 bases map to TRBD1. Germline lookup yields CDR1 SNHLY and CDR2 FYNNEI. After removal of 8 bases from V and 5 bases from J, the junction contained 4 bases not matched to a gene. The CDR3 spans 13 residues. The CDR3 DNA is TGTGCCAGCGGCAGACAGGGGACCGGGGAGCTGTTTTTT. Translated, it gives CASGRQGTGELFF.

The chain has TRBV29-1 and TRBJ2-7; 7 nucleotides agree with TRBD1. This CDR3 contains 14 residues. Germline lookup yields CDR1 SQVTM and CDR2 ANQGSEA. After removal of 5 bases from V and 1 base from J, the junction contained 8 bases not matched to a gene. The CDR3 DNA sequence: TGCAGCGTTACCAGGACAGGCCCTTCCTACGAGCAGTACTTC. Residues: CSVTRTGPSYEQYF.

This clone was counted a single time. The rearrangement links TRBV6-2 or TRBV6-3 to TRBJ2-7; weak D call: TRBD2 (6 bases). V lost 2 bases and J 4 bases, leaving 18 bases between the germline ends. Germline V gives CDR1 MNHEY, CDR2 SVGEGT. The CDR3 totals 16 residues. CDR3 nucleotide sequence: TGTGCCAGCAGTTACGCGGGGAGCCCCGGCCTATACGAGCAGTACGTC. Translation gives CASSYAGSPGLYEQYV.